Listed below are T cell receptor beta chains from one sample, sequenced in a study of blood T cell repertoires in COVID-19. Only in-frame clones appear in the TCRdb table, and some are missing; sequencing was by immunoSEQ multiplex PCR. The table lists about 220,000 clones, roughly 84% of them singletons. Input material: peripheral blood. The receptor set was obtained from a woman aged 80 or older with acute or convalescent COVID-19. Each CDR3 is given with its conserved first and last residue. A D gene is named only where the DNA matches it firmly. Clone size is given for some rows only: seen once, a few or many times, or a class if the clone is expanded.

v_call,clone_size,d_call,j_call,cdr3_aa,cdr3_nt
TRBV27,-,-,TRBJ1-1,CASSLFSGSNTEAFF,TGTGCCAGCAGCCTGTTTTCGGGGTCGAACACTGAAGCTTTCTTT
TRBV2,-,TRBD1,TRBJ1-4,CASSWTGGSEKLFF,TGTGCCAGCAGCTGGACAGGGGGTTCCGAAAAACTGTTTTTT
TRBV28,once,-,TRBJ1-1,CASRQTGALEAFF,TGTGCCAGCAGACAGACAGGAGCACTTGAAGCTTTCTTT
TRBV5-8,once,TRBD1,TRBJ1-6,CASSLYRDRGEGSPLHF,TGTGCCAGCAGCTTGTACCGGGACAGGGGAGAGGGCTCACCCCTCCACTTT
TRBV7-9,-,-,TRBJ2-7,CASSLNGPGEQYF,TGTGCCAGCAGCTTAAACGGTCCGGGGGAGCAGTACTTC
TRBV3-1/TRBV3-2,-,-,TRBJ2-7,CASTRGSGSYEQYF,TGTGCCAGCACCCGGGGTAGCGGCTCCTACGAGCAGTACTTC
TRBV4-2,-,TRBD2,TRBJ2-7,CASSQVTSGGARYEQYF,TGTGCCAGCAGCCAGGTTACTAGCGGGGGGGCCAGGTACGAGCAGTACTTC
TRBV4-3,-,TRBD2,TRBJ2-6,CASSQSPGLGSGANVLTF,TGCGCCAGCAGCCAATCGCCGGGACTAGGTTCTGGGGCCAACGTCCTGACTTTC
TRBV14,-,TRBD1,TRBJ1-2,CASSQVGGGMYGYTF,TGTGCCAGCAGCCAAGTTGGAGGGGGCATGTATGGCTACACCTTC
TRBV6-5,-,TRBD1,TRBJ1-6,CAGSTGLENSPLHF,TGTGCCGGGTCGACAGGGCTAGAGAATTCACCCCTCCACTTT
TRBV5-5,-,-,TRBJ2-1,CASSLGQRSYNEQFF,TGTGCCAGCAGCTTAGGACAGCGCTCCTACAATGAGCAGTTCTTC
TRBV29-1,-,-,TRBJ1-4,CSGGGGNYEKLFF,TGCAGCGGAGGCGGGGGTAATTATGAAAAACTGTTTTTT
TRBV7-9,-,-,TRBJ2-3,CASSFRSSSTDTQYF,TGTGCCAGCAGCTTTCGGAGTTCTAGCACAGATACGCAGTATTTT
TRBV6-5,-,-,TRBJ1-6,CASSYSTGSGLHF,TGTGCCAGCAGTTACTCGACGGGTTCGGGCCTCCACTTT
TRBV9,-,TRBD1,TRBJ1-2,CASSPQDRAGGYTF,TGTGCCAGCAGCCCGCAGGACAGGGCCGGCGGCTACACCTTC
TRBV29-1,-,-,TRBJ2-3,CSVVEGGADTQYF,TGCAGCGTTGTCGAGGGTGGTGCAGATACGCAGTATTTT
TRBV5-1,-,-,TRBJ1-4,CASSLAGGGGNEKLFF,TGCGCCAGCAGCTTGGCCGGAGGGGGAGGGAATGAAAAACTGTTTTTT
TRBV28,-,-,TRBJ1-2,CASSFRQTYGYTF,TGTGCCAGCAGTTTCAGGCAAACCTATGGCTACACCTTC
TRBV5-4,-,-,TRBJ2-5,CASSRRHSGETQYF,TGTGCCAGCAGCCGCCGCCATTCGGGGGAGACCCAGTACTTC
TRBV7-9,-,TRBD1,TRBJ1-6,CASQEQGLRNSPLHF,TGTGCCAGCCAAGAACAGGGGCTCCGTAATTCACCCCTCCACTTT
TRBV3-1/TRBV3-2,-,-,TRBJ1-6,CASSHATGIHF,TGTGCCAGCAGCCACGCGACAGGTATCCACTTT
TRBV3-1/TRBV3-2,-,-,TRBJ1-5,CASSQGGDYNQPQHF,TGTGCCAGCAGCCAAGGGGGGGACTACAATCAGCCCCAGCATTTT
TRBV5-1,once,TRBD2,TRBJ2-3,CASSPDSGGSTDTQYF,TGCGCCAGCAGCCCGGACAGCGGGGGTAGCACAGATACGCAGTATTTT
TRBV5-1,-,TRBD2,TRBJ2-7,CASSPSLAGVYEQYF,TGCGCCAGCAGCCCCAGTCTAGCGGGGGTTTACGAGCAGTACTTC
TRBV5-1,-,TRBD1,TRBJ2-7,CASGFGTGQTYEQYF,TGCGCCAGCGGATTCGGGACAGGGCAAACCTACGAGCAGTACTTC
TRBV19,-,TRBD1,TRBJ1-5,CASSIPGGLTKGNQPQHF,TGTGCCAGTAGTATACCAGGGGGCTTAACTAAGGGCAATCAGCCCCAGCATTTT
TRBV18,-,TRBD1,TRBJ1-1,CASSADRGNTEAFF,TGTGCCAGCTCGGCGGACAGGGGGAACACTGAAGCTTTCTTT
TRBV6-2/TRBV6-3,-,TRBD1,TRBJ1-2,CASSPAMTGGYGYTF,TGTGCCAGCAGCCCGGCGATGACAGGGGGCTATGGCTACACCTTC
TRBV6-5,-,-,TRBJ1-3,CASSRDRTAHTIYF,TGTGCCAGCAGCAGAGACAGGACGGCGCACACCATATATTTT
TRBV11-2,few,TRBD1,TRBJ1-6,CASSLAQGPPLNDSPLHF,TGTGCCAGCAGCTTAGCACAGGGGCCTCCTTTAAATGATTCACCCCTCCACTTT
TRBV29-1,-,-,TRBJ2-7,CSVGRRGQPYEQYF,TGCAGCGTCGGACGAAGGGGCCAACCCTACGAGCAGTACTTC
TRBV6-1,-,-,TRBJ2-7,CASSEAGQHYDEQYF,TGTGCCAGCAGTGAAGCAGGACAGCACTACGACGAGCAGTACTTC
TRBV11-3,few,TRBD1,TRBJ1-6,CASSSDRGVSPLHF,TGTGCCAGCAGCAGTGACAGGGGAGTTTCACCCCTCCACTTT
TRBV7-8,-,TRBD2,TRBJ2-1,CASSLGTSNDEQFF,TGTGCCAGCAGCTTGGGGACTAGTAACGATGAGCAGTTCTTC
TRBV21-1,-,-,TRBJ1-6,CASSKAQGNNSPLHF,TGTGCCAGCAGCAAAGCGCAGGGTAATAATTCACCCCTCCACTTT
TRBV7-3,-,-,TRBJ2-2,CASSPEDGSTGELFF,TGTGCCAGCAGCCCAGAGGACGGGAGCACCGGGGAGCTGTTTTTT
TRBV5-1,-,TRBD1,TRBJ2-2,CASSAGTAPGELFF,TGCGCCAGCAGCGCCGGGACAGCACCCGGGGAGCTGTTTTTT
TRBV12-5,few,-,TRBJ2-1,CASGVSSTGDNEQFF,TGTGCTAGTGGTGTATCCTCTACGGGGGACAATGAGCAGTTCTTC
TRBV10-3,few,-,TRBJ1-5,CAISNQGNSNQPQHF,TGTGCCATCAGCAATCAGGGAAATAGCAATCAGCCCCAGCATTTT
TRBV7-8,-,TRBD1,TRBJ1-2,CASSSRQGAFYGYTF,TGTGCCAGCAGCTCGCGACAGGGGGCATTTTATGGCTACACCTTC
TRBV5-5,-,-,TRBJ1-2,CASTARGGPEGYTF,TGTGCCAGCACCGCGAGGGGGGGCCCGGAGGGCTACACCTTC
TRBV5-8,-,-,TRBJ1-4,CASSLARFGATNEKLFF,TGTGCCAGCAGCTTGGCCAGGTTCGGGGCAACTAATGAAAAACTGTTTTTT
TRBV7-9,-,-,TRBJ2-1,CASSLEGVDEQFF,TGTGCCAGCAGCTTAGAGGGGGTGGATGAGCAGTTCTTC
TRBV5-1,-,-,TRBJ2-2,CASSLRLEENTGELFF,TGCGCCAGCAGCTTGCGGCTAGAAGAGAACACCGGGGAGCTGTTTTTT
TRBV3-1/TRBV3-2,-,TRBD1,TRBJ1-1,CASTQTQGATEAFF,TGTGCCAGCACCCAAACACAGGGGGCGACTGAAGCTTTCTTT
TRBV4-3,-,-,TRBJ1-3,CASSRFGPGNTIYF,TGCGCCAGCAGCCGATTTGGGCCTGGAAACACCATATATTTT
TRBV3-1/TRBV3-2,-,TRBD1,TRBJ1-3,CASSQERTGGNTIYF,TGTGCCAGCAGCCAAGAGCGGACAGGTGGAAACACCATATATTTT
TRBV7-3,-,TRBD1,TRBJ1-3,CASSLGQPGNTIYF,TGTGCCAGCAGCTTGGGACAGCCCGGAAACACCATATATTTT
TRBV29-1,-,-,TRBJ1-3,CSVDYGPSSGNTIYF,TGCAGCGTTGATTATGGGCCCTCCTCTGGAAACACCATATATTTT
TRBV24-1,-,TRBD1,TRBJ2-1,CATSEGDRAFF,TGTGCCACCAGTGAGGGGGACAGGGCGTTCTTC
TRBV7-9,once,-,TRBJ1-1,CASSLRSSNTEAFF,TGTGCCAGCAGCCTGAGGTCCTCGAACACTGAAGCTTTCTTT
TRBV7-9,-,TRBD2,TRBJ2-3,CASSPAFERGAFTDTQYF,TGTGCCAGCAGCCCCGCTTTTGAGCGGGGGGCCTTCACAGATACGCAGTATTTT
TRBV19,once,-,TRBJ1-4,CASSPTGLGNEKLFF,TGTGCCAGTAGTCCAACAGGATTGGGCAATGAAAAACTGTTTTTT
TRBV21-1,-,-,TRBJ2-1,CASSTLVGSSYNEQFF,TGTGCCAGCAGCACCCTCGTGGGCAGCTCCTACAATGAGCAGTTCTTC
TRBV4-3,-,-,TRBJ2-3,CASSPRATDTQYF,TGCGCCAGCAGTCCTAGAGCAACAGATACGCAGTATTTT
TRBV7-8,-,TRBD1,TRBJ2-1,CASSPREGQGYNEQFF,TGTGCCAGCAGCCCCCGCGAGGGACAGGGGTACAATGAGCAGTTCTTC
TRBV29-1,-,TRBD1,TRBJ1-4,CSVAGVQGETNEKLFF,TGCAGCGTTGCCGGAGTCCAGGGGGAAACTAATGAAAAACTGTTTTTT
TRBV28,few,TRBD2,TRBJ2-6,CASRPPGGSNVLTF,TGTGCCAGCAGACCTCCGGGGGGGAGCAACGTCCTGACTTTC